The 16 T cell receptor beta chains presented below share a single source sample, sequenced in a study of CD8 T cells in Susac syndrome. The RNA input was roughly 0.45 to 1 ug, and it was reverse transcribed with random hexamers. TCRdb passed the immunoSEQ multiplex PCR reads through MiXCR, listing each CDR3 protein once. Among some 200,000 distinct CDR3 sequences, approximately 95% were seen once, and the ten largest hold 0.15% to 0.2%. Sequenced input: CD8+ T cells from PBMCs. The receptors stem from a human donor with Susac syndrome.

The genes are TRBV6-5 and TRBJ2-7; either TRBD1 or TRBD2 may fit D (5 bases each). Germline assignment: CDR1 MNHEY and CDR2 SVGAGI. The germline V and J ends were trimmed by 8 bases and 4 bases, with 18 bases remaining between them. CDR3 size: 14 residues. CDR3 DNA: TGTGCCAGCTCCTTCCAGCGGCAGGGTTACGAGCAGTACTTC. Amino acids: CASSFQRQGYEQYF.

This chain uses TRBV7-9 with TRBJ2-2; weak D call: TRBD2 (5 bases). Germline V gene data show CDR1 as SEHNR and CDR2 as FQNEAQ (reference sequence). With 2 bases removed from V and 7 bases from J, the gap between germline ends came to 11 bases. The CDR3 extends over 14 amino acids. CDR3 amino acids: CASSLRRFGGELFF. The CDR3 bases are TGTGCCAGCAGCTTAAGGAGGTTTGGCGGGGAGCTGTTTTTT.

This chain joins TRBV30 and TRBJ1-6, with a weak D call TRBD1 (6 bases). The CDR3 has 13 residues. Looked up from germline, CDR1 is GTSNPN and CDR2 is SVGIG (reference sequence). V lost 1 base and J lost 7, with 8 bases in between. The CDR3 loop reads CAWSARGNSPLHF. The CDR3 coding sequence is TGTGCCTGGAGTGCCAGGGGAAATTCACCCCTCCACTTT.

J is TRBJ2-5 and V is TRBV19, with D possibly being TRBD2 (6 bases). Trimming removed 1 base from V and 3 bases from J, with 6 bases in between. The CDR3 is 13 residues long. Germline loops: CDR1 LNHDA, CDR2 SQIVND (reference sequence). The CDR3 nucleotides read TGTGCCAGTAGTATAGGGAGGGAAGAGACCCAGTACTTC. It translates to CASSIGREETQYF.

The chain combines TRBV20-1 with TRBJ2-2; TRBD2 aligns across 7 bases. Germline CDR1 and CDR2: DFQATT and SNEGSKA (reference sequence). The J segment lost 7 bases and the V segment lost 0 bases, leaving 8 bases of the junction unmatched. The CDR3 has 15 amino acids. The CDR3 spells CSARDRGGPGGELFF. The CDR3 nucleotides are TGCAGTGCTAGAGATCGCGGGGGTCCGGGCGGGGAGCTGTTTTTT.

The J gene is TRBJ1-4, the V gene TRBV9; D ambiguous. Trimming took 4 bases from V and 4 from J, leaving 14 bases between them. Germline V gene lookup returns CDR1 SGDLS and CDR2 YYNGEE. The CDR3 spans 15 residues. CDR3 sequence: CASSPSGRFNEKLFF. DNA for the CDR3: TGTGCCAGCAGCCCTAGCGGTAGATTTAATGAAAAACTGTTTTTT.

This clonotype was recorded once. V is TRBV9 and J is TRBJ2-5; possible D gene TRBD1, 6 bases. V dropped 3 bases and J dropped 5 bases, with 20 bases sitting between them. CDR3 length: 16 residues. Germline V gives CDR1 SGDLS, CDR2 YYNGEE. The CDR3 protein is CASSADVGTRSETQYF. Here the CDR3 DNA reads TGTGCCAGCAGCGCAGACGTCGGGACACGGAGTGAGACCCAGTACTTC.

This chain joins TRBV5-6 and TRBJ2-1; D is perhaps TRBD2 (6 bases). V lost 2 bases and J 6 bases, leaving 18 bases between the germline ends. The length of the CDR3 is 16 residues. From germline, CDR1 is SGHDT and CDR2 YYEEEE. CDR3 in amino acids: CASSFLPGTSLNEQFF. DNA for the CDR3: TGTGCCAGCAGCTTCCTTCCCGGGACTTCTCTCAATGAGCAGTTCTTC.

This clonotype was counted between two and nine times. CDR3 sequence: CASSSNTGELFF. The CDR3 DNA reads as TGTGCCAGCAGTTCTAACACCGGGGAGCTGTTTTTT. The chain links TRBV12-3 or TRBV12-4 to TRBJ2-2; D remains ambiguous. Deletions cut 4 bases from V and 2 bases from J, with 2 bases between. This CDR3 comprises 12 residues.

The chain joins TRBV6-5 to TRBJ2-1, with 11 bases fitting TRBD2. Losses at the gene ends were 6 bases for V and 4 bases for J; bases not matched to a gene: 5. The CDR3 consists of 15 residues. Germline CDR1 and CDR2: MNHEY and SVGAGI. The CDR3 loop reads CASRLLAGVYNEQFF. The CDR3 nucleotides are TGTGCCAGCAGATTACTAGCGGGGGTATACAATGAGCAGTTCTTC.

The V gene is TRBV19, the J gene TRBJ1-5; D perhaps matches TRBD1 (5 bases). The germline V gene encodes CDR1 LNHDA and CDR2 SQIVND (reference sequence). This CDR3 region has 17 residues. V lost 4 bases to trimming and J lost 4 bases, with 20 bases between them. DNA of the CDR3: TGTGCCAGTAGTACAACCCTACCGGGGGTCCTTAATCAGCCCCAGCATTTT. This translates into CASSTTLPGVLNQPQHF.

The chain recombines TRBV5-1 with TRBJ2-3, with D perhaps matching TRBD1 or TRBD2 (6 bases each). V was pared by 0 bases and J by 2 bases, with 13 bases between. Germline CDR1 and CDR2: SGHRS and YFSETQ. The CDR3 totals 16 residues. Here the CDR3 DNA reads TGCGCCAGCAGCTTGGCCCGGGGGCGAGTCACAGATACGCAGTATTTT. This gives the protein CASSLARGRVTDTQYF.

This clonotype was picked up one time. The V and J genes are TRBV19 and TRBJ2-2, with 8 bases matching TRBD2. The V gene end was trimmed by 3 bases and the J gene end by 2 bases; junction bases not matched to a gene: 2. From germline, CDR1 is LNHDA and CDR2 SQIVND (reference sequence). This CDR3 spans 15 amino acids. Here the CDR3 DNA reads TGTGCCAGTAGTATTCTAGCGGGTAACACCGGGGAGCTGTTTTTT. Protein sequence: CASSILAGNTGELFF.

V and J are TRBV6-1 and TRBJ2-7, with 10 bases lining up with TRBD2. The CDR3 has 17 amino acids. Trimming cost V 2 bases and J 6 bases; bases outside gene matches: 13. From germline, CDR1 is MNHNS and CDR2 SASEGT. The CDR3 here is CASSEPAGGILAVEQYF. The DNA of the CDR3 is TGTGCCAGCAGTGAACCAGCGGGGGGGATACTCGCCGTCGAGCAGTACTTC.

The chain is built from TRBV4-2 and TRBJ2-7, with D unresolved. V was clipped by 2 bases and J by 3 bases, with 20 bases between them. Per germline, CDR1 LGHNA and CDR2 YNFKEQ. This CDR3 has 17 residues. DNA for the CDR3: TGTGCCAGCAGCCAACGTTTTGACGGCATGGTAGGCTACGAGCAGTACTTC. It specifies CASSQRFDGMVGYEQYF.

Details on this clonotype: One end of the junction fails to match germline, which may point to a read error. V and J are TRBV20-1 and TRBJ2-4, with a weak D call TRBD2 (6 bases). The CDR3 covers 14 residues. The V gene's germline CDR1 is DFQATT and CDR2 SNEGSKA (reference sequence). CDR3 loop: CSARDQEGLGLMLF. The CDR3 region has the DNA TGCAGTGCTAGAGATCAAGAAGGGCTCGGACTAATGCTTTTC.